The source of this TCR beta chain is a study of blood T cell repertoires in COVID-19. Study summary: In each case, the material was cDNA or gDNA derived from T cells, B-cell-depleted T cells, or PBMCs.

A single count supports this clone. Profiled with immunoSEQ multiplex PCR; TCRdb holds only in-frame clones, not every one. This sample has hundreds of thousands of clones, with 70% to 85% found just once. Germline V lookup: CDR1 MDHEN, CDR2 SYDVKM. The CDR3 has 14 amino acids. Trimming cost V 7 bases and J 5 bases, with 17 bases left between them. The chain joins TRBV28 to TRBJ1-1; weak D call: TRBD1 (5 bases). The clonotype originates from a woman older than 75 with active or convalescent COVID-19. The specimen sequenced was peripheral blood. The CDR3 here is CASKARAGKTEAFF. As DNA, the CDR3 is TGTGCCAGCAAAGCCCGGGCAGGGAAAACTGAAGCTTTCTTT. Full variable domain (missing parts from reference TRBV28 and TRBJ1-1): DVKVTQSSRYLVKRTGEKVFLECVQDMDHENMFWYRQDPGLGLRLIYFSYDVKMKEKGDIPEGYSVSREKKERFSLILESASTNQTSMYLCASKARAGKTEAFFGQGTRLTVV.